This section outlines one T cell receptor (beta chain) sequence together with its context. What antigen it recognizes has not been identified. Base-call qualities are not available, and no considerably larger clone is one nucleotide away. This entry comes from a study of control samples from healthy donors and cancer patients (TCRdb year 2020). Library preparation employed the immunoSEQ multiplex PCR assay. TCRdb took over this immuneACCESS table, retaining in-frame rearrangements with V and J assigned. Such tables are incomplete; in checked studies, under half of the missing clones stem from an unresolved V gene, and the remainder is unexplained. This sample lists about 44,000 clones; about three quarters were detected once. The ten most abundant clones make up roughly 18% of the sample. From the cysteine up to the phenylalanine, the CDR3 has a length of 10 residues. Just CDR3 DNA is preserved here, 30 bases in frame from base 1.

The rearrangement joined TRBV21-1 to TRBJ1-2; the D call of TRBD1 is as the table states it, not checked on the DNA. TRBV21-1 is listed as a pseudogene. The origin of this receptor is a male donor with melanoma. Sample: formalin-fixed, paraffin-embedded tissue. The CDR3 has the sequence CASSRGHYTF. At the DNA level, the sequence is TGTGCCAGCAGCAGGGGGCACTACACCTTC.